These 23 T cell receptor beta chains were all obtained from the same sample, sequenced in a study of blood T cells in healthy people across ages. A second PCR, run for about 6 to 11 cycles, used a sample-barcoded 5' primer plus a J-beta primer mix. TCRdb reanalysed the 5' RACE reads using MiXCR and keeps one entry per CDR3 protein. The sample yields under 2 million distinct CDR3 sequences, around 35% seen once. The material sequenced was blood. Every receptor here comes from a woman between 25 and 40 years old in good health.

This clonotype was observed once. Mismatch with germline at one junction end may stem from a read error. The chain is built from TRBV11-2 and TRBJ2-7; 10 bases are a match to TRBD2. Germline values: CDR1 SGHAT, CDR2 FQNNGV. CDR3 length: 16 amino acids. In DNA, the CDR3 is TGTGTCAGCAGCTTAGAGATAGCGGGGGGTTCATACGAGCAGTACTTC. Translation: CVSSLEIAGGSYEQYF.

The chain employs TRBV20-1 and TRBJ2-4; D is perhaps TRBD2 (5 bases). V lost 4 bases and J lost 2, with 9 bases in between. The germline V gene has CDR1 DFQATT and CDR2 SNEGSKA (reference sequence). The CDR3 consists of 13 residues. The CDR3: CSANRGTKNIQYF. The CDR3 DNA follows: TGCAGTGCTAACCGGGGAACCAAAAACATTCAGTACTTC.

V usage is TRBV28 and J usage is TRBJ2-6, with 8 bases matching TRBD1. Per the germline V gene, CDR1 is MDHEN and CDR2 is SYDVKM. Germline trimming cut 9 bases from V and 0 bases from J; bases unmatched to any gene: 13. CDR3 length equals 18 residues. The DNA of the CDR3 is TGTGCCAGTCATAGGCGGACAGGGACAATCTCTGGGGCCAACGTCCTGACTTTC. It yields the protein CASHRRTGTISGANVLTF.

This chain links TRBV5-6 with TRBJ2-5; 8 nucleotides match TRBD1. The germline V gene has CDR1 SGHDT and CDR2 YYEEEE. V lost 4 bases and J lost 7; bases outside the gene matches: 12. The CDR3 contains 15 residues. CDR3 DNA: TGTGCCAGCAGCCCCGGGACAGGCACGCATTGGACCCAGTACTTC. Its translation: CASSPGTGTHWTQYF.

The chain links TRBV11-2 to TRBJ1-1, with D perhaps matching TRBD1 (5 bases). CDR3 length equals 15 residues. From germline, CDR1 is SGHAT and CDR2 FQNNGV. The V end lost 5 bases, the J end lost 3 bases, and 16 bases lay between the germline ends. The CDR3 DNA is TGTGCCAGCAGCCGTCAGGGTACTTCTCACACTGAAGCTTTCTTT. It encodes CASSRQGTSHTEAFF.

The sample holds a few counts of this clonotype. DNA of the CDR3: TGCAGTGCCCCTAATTTGGGCAATGAGCAGTTCTTC. It codes for CSAPNLGNEQFF. This sequence joins TRBV20-1 and TRBJ2-1; D is unclear. V gave up 6 bases and J gave up 6 bases, with 12 bases separating them. Germline assignment: CDR1 DFQATT and CDR2 SNEGSKA (reference sequence). This CDR3 is 12 amino acids long.

This chain joins TRBV25-1 and TRBJ2-7; 7 nucleotides align to TRBD1. V gave up 3 bases and J gave up 4 bases; unmatched junction bases: 9. The CDR3 is made up of 15 amino acids. Germline V CDR1 and CDR2: MGHDK, SYGVNS. CDR3 in DNA: TGTGCCAGCAGTGACGAGCACAGGGGTAGTTACGAGCAGTACTTC. This sequence encodes CASSDEHRGSYEQYF.

This clonotype was counted ten times or more. V usage is TRBV13 and J usage is TRBJ2-5; D may be TRBD1 or TRBD2 (5 bases each). Germline CDR1 is PRHDT and CDR2 is FYEKMQ (reference sequence). This CDR3 is built from 11 residues. Deletions cut 3 bases from V and 12 bases from J, with 11 bases between. The CDR3, as DNA: TGTGCCAGCAGCTTGGGGACCCAAAAGTACTTC. Translated: CASSLGTQKYF.

The chain recombines TRBV5-1 with TRBJ2-1; TRBD1 agrees at 11 bases. The germline V gene has CDR1 SGHRS and CDR2 YFSETQ. This CDR3 has 15 amino acids. J lost 7 bases, V lost 4 bases, and 7 bases had no gene match. The CDR3 here is CASSHRDRGINEQFF. The CDR3 region has the DNA TGCGCCAGCAGCCACCGGGACAGGGGGATAAATGAGCAGTTCTTC.

This chain connects TRBV4-2 to TRBJ2-7; tentatively, D is TRBD1 (6 bases). CDR3 length: 16 residues. Trimming removed 0 bases at V and 7 bases at J, with 19 bases between. CDR1 is LGHNA, CDR2 YNFKEQ, per germline. CDR3 bases: TGTGCCAGCAGCCAAGAGCGTGGACTCCCTAGGGGGGAGCAGTACTTC. This sequence encodes CASSQERGLPRGEQYF.

The chain carries TRBV4-1 and TRBJ2-3; TRBD1 agrees at 10 bases. J gave up 7 bases and V 3 bases, and 7 bases lay outside the gene matches. Germline assignment: CDR1 MGHRA and CDR2 YSYEKL. The CDR3 totals 15 residues. The CDR3 nucleotides are TGCGCCAGCAGCCATCCCGGGACAGGGGCGAATACGCAGTATTTT. It is translated as CASSHPGTGANTQYF.

The CDR3 nucleotides read TGTGCCACCAGCAGAGAGGGGGCAGGGGGCCGCCACGAGCAGTACTTC. It codes for CATSREGAGGRHEQYF. This sequence joins TRBV15 and TRBJ2-7, with 8 nucleotides matching TRBD1. The V and J ends lost 0 bases and 5 bases, in that order; junction bases with no gene match: 9. The CDR3 is made up of 16 amino acids. Germline V gene sequence: CDR1 LNHNV, CDR2 YYDKDF (reference sequence). The full variable domain, completed using reference TRBV15 and TRBJ2-7, is DAMVIQNPRYQVTQFGKPVTLSCSQTLNHNVMYWYQQKSSQAPKLLFHYYDKDFNNEADTPDNFQSRRPNTSFCFLDIRSPGLGDTAMYLCATSREGAGGRHEQYFGPGTRLTVT.

The CDR3 sequence is CASSFQGMEAGVGKTQYF. The CDR3 nucleotides read TGTGCCAGCAGCTTTCAGGGGATGGAAGCGGGAGTGGGGAAGACCCAGTACTTC. This rearrangement joins TRBV11-2 to TRBJ2-5; 8 bases map to TRBD2. V trimming: 3 bases; J trimming: 6 bases; junction bases outside the gene matches: 18. CDR3 length: 18 amino acids. Germline lookup yields CDR1 SGHAT and CDR2 FQNNGV.

J is TRBJ2-3 and V is TRBV3-1; 11 bases match TRBD2. This CDR3 contains 16 residues. The germline V gene has CDR1 LGHDT and CDR2 YNNKEL (reference sequence). With 3 bases clipped from V and 0 bases from J, the junction kept 2 bases outside the gene matches. The CDR3 reads CASSQGLADSTDTQYF. The CDR3 bases are TGTGCCAGCAGCCAGGGACTAGCGGACAGCACAGATACGCAGTATTTT.

The rearrangement links TRBV7-9 to TRBJ2-5; TRBD2 matches 8 bases. The CDR3 is 16 residues long. CDR1 and CDR2 from the germline V gene are SEHNR and FQNEAQ (reference sequence). With V trimmed by 2 bases and J by 11 bases, 16 bases remained unmatched. This chain's CDR3 is CASSLIAGLLADEQYF. The CDR3 region has the DNA TGTGCCAGCAGCTTAATAGCAGGTTTACTAGCGGATGAGCAGTACTTC.

This chain connects TRBV7-3 to TRBJ1-1, with D maybe TRBD1 (5 bases). The V and J ends lost 0 bases and 11 bases respectively, with 13 bases between them. The CDR3 is 13 residues long. Germline V gene data show CDR1 as SGHTA and CDR2 as FQGTGA. The CDR3 loop is CASSLTVGEGAFF. The CDR3 nucleotides are TGTGCCAGCAGCTTAACAGTGGGCGAGGGGGCTTTCTTT.

The rearrangement uses TRBV28 and TRBJ2-7; TRBD2 matches 7 bases. The V gene's germline CDR1 is MDHEN and CDR2 SYDVKM. V trimming: 5 bases; J trimming: 7 bases; junction bases outside the gene matches: 11. The length of the CDR3 is 14 residues. The CDR3 DNA reads as TGTGCCAGCAGTCCAGGACTAGTCGCGAGGGAGCAGTACTTC. Amino acids: CASSPGLVAREQYF.

This clonotype has more than one count but fewer than ten. The V gene is TRBV20-1, the J gene TRBJ1-2; no reliable D call. The V end was cut by 2 bases, the J end by 4 bases, with 14 bases between. The CDR3 length is 14 residues. Germline loops: CDR1 DFQATT, CDR2 SNEGSKA (reference sequence). The CDR3 DNA reads as TGCAGTGCTAGAACTCTTCCACCCACCTATGGCTACACCTTC. Translated, it gives CSARTLPPTYGYTF.

This clonotype was seen a handful of times. The CDR3 DNA reads as TGTGCCAGCAGTAGAACCGGGACTAAGACCTACGAGCAGTACTTC. As protein: CASSRTGTKTYEQYF. This chain joins TRBV12-3 or TRBV12-4 and TRBJ2-7, with 7 bases fitting TRBD2. CDR3 length equals 15 residues. J was trimmed by 2 bases and V by 5 bases; bases with no gene match: 9.

About this clonotype itself: Germline is not matched at one junction end, which may reflect a read error. V gene TRBV7-2 combines with J gene TRBJ2-3, with 8 bases matching TRBD1. CDR3 length: 15 amino acids. Germline V gives CDR1 SGHTA, CDR2 FQGNSA. CDR3 nucleotide sequence: TGTGCCAGCAGGGCAAACAGGGGGTTCACAGATGCGCAGTATTTT. This sequence encodes CASRANRGFTDAQYF.

The rearrangement uses TRBV29-1 and TRBJ1-5, with TRBD1 as a possible D gene (5 bases). Between the trimmed V and J ends, which lost 5 bases and 3 bases, there was a span of 14 bases. Per germline, CDR1 SQVTM and CDR2 ANQGSEA. This CDR3 comprises 14 residues. The CDR3 nucleotides read TGCAGCGTTTCCGGGGCAGACCCCAATCAGCCCCAGCATTTT. As protein: CSVSGADPNQPQHF.

This clonotype was recorded many times. The V gene is TRBV20-1, the J gene TRBJ2-7; 7 nucleotides line up with TRBD2. Germline V gene data show CDR1 as DFQATT and CDR2 as SNEGSKA (reference sequence). J lost 2 bases, V lost 6 bases, and 16 bases had no gene match. This CDR3 contains 16 residues. The CDR3 loop reads CSALEREGRSAYEQYF. The CDR3 DNA is TGCAGTGCCCTAGAGAGGGAGGGCAGGTCGGCCTACGAGCAGTACTTC.

V gene TRBV18 combines with J gene TRBJ1-1; D is undetermined. CDR1 is KGHSH, CDR2 LQKENI, per germline. The CDR3 has 13 amino acids. V lost 3 bases, J lost 3 bases, and 8 bases lay in between. Written as DNA, the CDR3 is TGTGCCAGCTCACCTACAGCCCACACTGAAGCTTTCTTT. Residues: CASSPTAHTEAFF.